Listed below are T cell receptor beta chains from one sample, sequenced in a study of T cell responses to AZD1222 COVID-19 vaccine. TCRdb's table, derived via immunoSEQ multiplex PCR, lists solely in-frame clones and lacks some. The repertoire holds about 120,000 clones, with just under 95% as singletons. The sample in question was peripheral blood, obtained on day 0 of AZD1222 vaccination. The receptors here all came from an adult in good health. The conserved cysteine and the conserved F or W are not part of the CDR3 here. Clone size appears in some rows only: once, few, many, or a class for an expanded clone.

ASSLSGAPIVEY,TRBV18,TRBJ2-4,.
ASSLSMNTEAF,TRBV7-9,TRBJ1-1,once
SVAARLMNTEAF,TRBV29-1,TRBJ1-1,once
SGGDMGSYEQY,TRBV29-1,TRBJ2-7,few
ASSGPGTINEQF,TRBV9,TRBJ2-1,.
ASSPRGLAGANEQF,TRBV7-9,TRBJ2-1,.
ATSRGGPKETQY,TRBV28,TRBJ2-5,.
ASSSPGETNYGYT,TRBV7-2,TRBJ1-2,.
ASSSLRQGSNQPQH,TRBV28,TRBJ1-5,.
ASSLTTGNVGKLF,TRBV16,TRBJ1-4,.
ASSLSSPLH,TRBV5-8,TRBJ1-6,.
ASSNTGKRGANVLT,TRBV21-1,TRBJ2-6,once
ASSSGGQPQH,TRBV28,TRBJ1-5,.
ASSPTPKRSYEQY,TRBV7-6,TRBJ2-7,.
SATRVREQY,TRBV20-1,TRBJ2-7,once
ASSFFASGTKGDPDTQY,TRBV27,TRBJ2-3,.
ASRGLGVGELF,TRBV2,TRBJ2-2,.
ASSSARDRGGNQPQH,TRBV5-6,TRBJ1-5,.
ASSLDNTHEQY,TRBV5-1,TRBJ2-7,.
ASGENTGELF,TRBV5-1,TRBJ2-2,few
ASSQRLASNTGELF,TRBV5-1,TRBJ2-2,.
ASSNPTLRTQH,TRBV19,TRBJ1-5,.
ASSSLGGGKSYEQY,TRBV27,TRBJ2-7,.
ASSFPGQNINYGYT,TRBV13,TRBJ1-2,.
ASSPGGDRTRGETQY,TRBV11-3,TRBJ2-5,.
ASSVGDEAYEQF,TRBV9,TRBJ2-1,.
ASSERQNSRY,TRBV2,TRBJ2-7,.
ASSLNQPQH,TRBV28,TRBJ1-5,.
ASSTGQGGPDTQY,TRBV19,TRBJ2-3,.
ASSYPSYTGELF,TRBV6-6,TRBJ2-2,.
ASSLGGVLNQPQH,TRBV5-4,TRBJ1-5,.
ASKTSGFYNEQF,TRBV27,TRBJ2-1,.
ASSLRMIGAGNTIY,TRBV28,TRBJ1-3,.
SATRLGEQF,TRBV20-1,TRBJ2-1,.
ASSLSSTIY,TRBV28,TRBJ1-3,.
ASSWERGTNEQF,TRBV5-1,TRBJ2-1,.
ASKTYWGLSGKLF,TRBV28,TRBJ1-4,.
ASSETLWVRY,TRBV2,TRBJ2-7,.
ASSIGSSGGNEQF,TRBV19,TRBJ2-1,.
ASSGAWGLGNSPLH,TRBV7-2,TRBJ1-6,.
SVVLANPYEQY,TRBV29-1,TRBJ2-7,.
ASSSPNQPIQH,TRBV6-5,TRBJ1-5,.
SVRREGYEQY,TRBV29-1,TRBJ2-7,.
ASSFIGTARSEQY,TRBV7-9,TRBJ2-7,.
ARSLFCGRSSYNEQF,TRBV5-3,TRBJ2-1,.
ASSPGQSEKLF,TRBV28,TRBJ1-4,.
ASSLVLAAYNEQF,TRBV11-2,TRBJ2-1,.
ASIGLKKGSYT,TRBV6-5,TRBJ1-2,.
AWSLNTGELF,TRBV30,TRBJ2-2,once
ASRETAGYGYT,TRBV27,TRBJ1-2,.
ATSAQGRTDTQY,TRBV24-1,TRBJ2-3,.
ASSLRDRPNEKLF,TRBV28,TRBJ1-4,.
ASNKQGLEQF,TRBV9,TRBJ2-1,.
ASSPGGAEQY,TRBV7-7,TRBJ2-7,.
ASSLAGTDGNEQF,TRBV5-1,TRBJ2-1,.
ASSPPDSPSRGGELF,TRBV3-1/TRBV3-2,TRBJ2-2,.
ASSALRLAGDNEQF,TRBV10-2,TRBJ2-1,.
ASSLGGLGEQF,TRBV19,TRBJ2-1,.
ASTRAGAYEQY,TRBV30,TRBJ2-7,.